This T cell receptor (beta chain) came from a study of CD8 T cells in ankylosing spondylitis. The CDR3 consists of 11 residues. The V gene's germline CDR1 is MNHNY and CDR2 SVGAGI (reference sequence). Trimming took 7 bases from V and 8 from J, leaving 8 bases between them. The table lists this clonotype with a few counts. As the method for making TCR beta libraries, quantitative 5'-RACE with molecular barcodes was used. From the 5' RACE reads, TCRdb called clonotypes with MiXCR, one entry per CDR3 protein. The sample yields 300,000 to 350,000 distinct CDR3 sequences, approximately 15% seen once. The receptor was derived from a male donor with ankylosing spondylitis or in good health (not recorded which). This chain joins TRBV6-6 and TRBJ2-2, with a possible D match to TRBD2 (5 bases). Sequencing used blood, either unsorted or a sorted T cell fraction (not recorded which). In DNA form, the CDR3 reads TGTGCCAGCACCGGGGAGGGGGAGCTGTTTTTT. Protein: CASTGEGELFF.